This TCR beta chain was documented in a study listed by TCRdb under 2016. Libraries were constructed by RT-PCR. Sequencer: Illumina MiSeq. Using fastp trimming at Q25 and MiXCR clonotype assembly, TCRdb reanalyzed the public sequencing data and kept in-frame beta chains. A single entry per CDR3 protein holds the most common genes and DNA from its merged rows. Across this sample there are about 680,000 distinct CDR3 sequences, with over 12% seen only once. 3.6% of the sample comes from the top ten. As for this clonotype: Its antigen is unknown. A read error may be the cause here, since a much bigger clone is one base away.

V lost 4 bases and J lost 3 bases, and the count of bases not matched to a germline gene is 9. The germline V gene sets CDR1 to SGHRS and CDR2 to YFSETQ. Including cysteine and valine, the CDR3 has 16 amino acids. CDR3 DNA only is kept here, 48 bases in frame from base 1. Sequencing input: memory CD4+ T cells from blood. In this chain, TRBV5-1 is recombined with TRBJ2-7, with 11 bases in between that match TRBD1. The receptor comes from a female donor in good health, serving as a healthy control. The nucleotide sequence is TGCGCCAGCAGCGCCTCCGGGACAGGGGGGGTCTACGAGCAGTACGTC. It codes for CASSASGTGGVYEQYV.